Listed here is a single T cell receptor (beta chain). The CDR3 runs to 17 residues. Per the germline V gene, CDR1 is SGHKS and CDR2 is YYEKEE (reference sequence). V dropped 1 base and J dropped 8; count of bases not matched to a gene: 12. The sample is drawn from a study of blood T cell repertoires in COVID-19. Study in general: Collection of acute and convalescent COVID-19 samples took place in the United States, Italy and Spain. PBMCs, B-cell-depleted T cells, or T cells were the source of the cDNA or gDNA that made up the material.

Per the study methods: Estimation of nucleated cell counts relied on the amplification of reference gene primers. The method was immunoSEQ multiplex PCR; TCRdb's version includes in-frame clones alone and lacks a portion of them. For V, J and clone size, that table is used; D and trimming come from the DNA. The sample yields about 490,000 clones, around 85% seen once. The clonotype was recovered from a human donor in a cohort sampled during active COVID-19. This chain connects TRBV5-5 to TRBJ1-2; TRBD1 matches at 12 bases. The sequenced sample consisted of peripheral blood. The CDR3 reads CASSLRSGTGGQWGYTF. The CDR3 DNA sequence: TGTGCCAGCAGCTTGCGCTCCGGGACAGGGGGCCAGTGGGGCTACACCTTC.